A selection of T cell receptor beta chains follows, all from one sample in a study of blood T cell repertoires in COVID-19. Here immunoSEQ multiplex PCR was the method, and the copy in TCRdb shows in-frame clones only, minus some. The sample yields around 15,000 clones, about 91% seen once. Sequenced sample: peripheral blood. The source is a human donor in a cohort sampled during active COVID-19. CDR3s include the opening cysteine and the closing phenylalanine or tryptophan. D genes are given only for firm matches. Some rows have no size entry. The others give once, few or many, or a class for an expanded clone.

j_call: TRBJ1-5; clone_size: -; d_call: -; v_call: TRBV5-1; cdr3_aa: CASSLNPTGAGGQPQHF; cdr3_nt: TGCGCCAGCAGCTTGAATCCGACAGGAGCGGGGGGTCAGCCCCAGCATTTT
j_call: TRBJ2-7; clone_size: -; d_call: -; v_call: TRBV19; cdr3_aa: CASSIVGYEQYF; cdr3_nt: TGTGCCAGTAGTATAGTCGGGTACGAGCAGTACTTC
j_call: TRBJ1-1; clone_size: -; d_call: TRBD1; v_call: TRBV10-3; cdr3_aa: CAIRDGTGQNTEAFF; cdr3_nt: TGTGCCATCAGAGATGGGACAGGACAGAACACTGAAGCTTTCTTT
j_call: TRBJ1-5; clone_size: -; d_call: TRBD1; v_call: TRBV6-2/TRBV6-3; cdr3_aa: CASSSSGTGSNQPQHF; cdr3_nt: TGTGCCAGCAGCAGTTCCGGGACAGGTAGCAATCAGCCCCAGCATTTT
j_call: TRBJ2-5; clone_size: -; d_call: -; v_call: TRBV7-2; cdr3_aa: CASSRTVGGETQYF; cdr3_nt: TGTGCCAGCAGCCGGACAGTTGGGGGAGAGACCCAGTACTTC
j_call: TRBJ1-3; clone_size: once; d_call: -; v_call: TRBV3-1/TRBV3-2; cdr3_aa: CASSQRGHSGNTIYF; cdr3_nt: TGTGCCAGCAGCCAAAGGGGACACTCTGGAAACACCATATATTTT
j_call: TRBJ1-4; clone_size: -; d_call: TRBD1; v_call: TRBV4-1; cdr3_aa: CASSQEGTGGREKLFF; cdr3_nt: TGCGCCAGCAGCCAAGAGGGTACAGGGGGCCGGGAAAAACTGTTTTTT
j_call: TRBJ1-5; clone_size: -; d_call: TRBD1; v_call: TRBV7-8; cdr3_aa: CASSPGTGGGQPQHF; cdr3_nt: TGTGCCAGCAGCCCGGGGACAGGGGGGGGGCAGCCCCAGCATTTT
j_call: TRBJ2-3; clone_size: -; d_call: -; v_call: TRBV24-1; cdr3_aa: CATSDSQATDTQYF; cdr3_nt: TGTGCCACCAGTGACTCCCAAGCCACAGATACGCAGTATTTT
j_call: TRBJ1-5; clone_size: -; d_call: TRBD1; v_call: TRBV19; cdr3_aa: CASSIAGTGVTPAPQHF; cdr3_nt: TGTGCCAGTAGTATAGCGGGGACAGGGGTTACCCCGGCTCCCCAGCATTTT
j_call: TRBJ1-5; clone_size: few; d_call: -; v_call: TRBV2; cdr3_aa: CASTARVNQPQHF; cdr3_nt: TGTGCCAGCACTGCCCGGGTCAATCAGCCCCAGCATTTT
j_call: TRBJ2-3; clone_size: -; d_call: -; v_call: TRBV5-1; cdr3_aa: CASSLEAGRTDTQYF; cdr3_nt: TGCGCCAGCAGCTTGGAGGCAGGGCGCACAGATACGCAGTATTTT
j_call: TRBJ2-7; clone_size: -; d_call: TRBD1; v_call: TRBV7-9; cdr3_aa: CASSLGTGLTYEQYF; cdr3_nt: TGTGCCAGCAGCTTAGGGACAGGGCTTACCTACGAGCAGTACTTC
j_call: TRBJ1-5; clone_size: -; d_call: TRBD1; v_call: TRBV28; cdr3_aa: CASSPGTGYQPQHF; cdr3_nt: TGTGCCAGCAGTCCTGGGACAGGTTATCAGCCCCAGCATTTT
j_call: TRBJ1-4; clone_size: -; d_call: -; v_call: TRBV15; cdr3_aa: CATSQGFKSSNEKLFF; cdr3_nt: TGTGCCACCAGTCAGGGTTTTAAGTCGAGTAATGAAAAACTGTTTTTT
j_call: TRBJ1-2; clone_size: few; d_call: TRBD1; v_call: TRBV4-1; cdr3_aa: CASTQGDRANYGYTF; cdr3_nt: TGCGCCAGCACCCAGGGGGACAGAGCTAACTATGGCTACACCTTC
j_call: TRBJ1-4; clone_size: -; d_call: -; v_call: TRBV11-2; cdr3_aa: CASSRPGQEKLFF; cdr3_nt: TGTGCCAGCAGCCGCCCTGGGCAGGAAAAACTGTTTTTT
j_call: TRBJ2-3; clone_size: -; d_call: -; v_call: TRBV10-2; cdr3_aa: CASSDLGPSTDTQYF; cdr3_nt: TGCGCCAGCAGTGATTTGGGCCCTAGCACAGATACGCAGTATTTT
j_call: TRBJ2-7; clone_size: -; d_call: TRBD1; v_call: TRBV9; cdr3_aa: CASTRTGGIGEQYF; cdr3_nt: TGTGCCAGCACCCGGACAGGGGGCATTGGCGAGCAGTACTTC
j_call: TRBJ1-2; clone_size: -; d_call: -; v_call: TRBV19; cdr3_aa: CASKEPVYGYTF; cdr3_nt: TGTGCCAGTAAGGAGCCAGTCTATGGCTACACCTTC
j_call: TRBJ1-1; clone_size: -; d_call: -; v_call: TRBV5-5; cdr3_aa: CASSFLLNTEAFF; cdr3_nt: TGTGCCAGCAGCTTCTTGTTGAACACTGAAGCTTTCTTT
j_call: TRBJ1-6; clone_size: -; d_call: TRBD1; v_call: TRBV30; cdr3_aa: CAWSKGGSGVVHF; cdr3_nt: TGTGCCTGGAGCAAAGGGGGCTCCGGCGTGGTCCACTTT
j_call: TRBJ2-1; clone_size: -; d_call: TRBD2; v_call: TRBV4-3; cdr3_aa: CASSQDLGGWDEQFF; cdr3_nt: TGCGCCAGCAGCCAAGATTTGGGGGGGTGGGATGAGCAGTTCTTC
j_call: TRBJ2-3; clone_size: few; d_call: -; v_call: TRBV9; cdr3_aa: CASKPPGTPLEQYF; cdr3_nt: TGTGCCAGCAAACCTCCTGGGACACCCTTAGAGCAGTATTTT
j_call: TRBJ2-3; clone_size: -; d_call: TRBD2; v_call: TRBV5-3; cdr3_aa: CARRHPDSGGDRGTDTQYF; cdr3_nt: TGTGCCAGAAGACACCCCGATAGCGGGGGGGACCGCGGCACAGATACGCAGTATTTT
j_call: TRBJ1-1; clone_size: -; d_call: -; v_call: TRBV6-1; cdr3_aa: CASSERPRGAFF; cdr3_nt: TGTGCCAGCAGTGAAAGGCCTAGGGGGGCTTTCTTT
j_call: TRBJ1-1; clone_size: -; d_call: -; v_call: TRBV29-1; cdr3_aa: CSVEGLGGVVLNTEAFF; cdr3_nt: TGCAGCGTTGAAGGCTTGGGGGGTGTCGTGCTGAACACTGAAGCTTTCTTT
j_call: TRBJ2-7; clone_size: -; d_call: TRBD2; v_call: TRBV10-3; cdr3_aa: CAISGRTSGGAQYF; cdr3_nt: TGTGCCATCAGTGGTCGGACTAGCGGGGGGGCCCAGTACTTC
j_call: TRBJ1-5; clone_size: -; d_call: -; v_call: TRBV6-5; cdr3_aa: CASSKTGGGGQPQHF; cdr3_nt: TGTGCCAGCAGTAAGACAGGAGGGGGGGGTCAGCCCCAGCATTTT
j_call: TRBJ2-7; clone_size: -; d_call: -; v_call: TRBV7-2; cdr3_aa: CASSPRGITYEQYF; cdr3_nt: TGTGCCAGCAGCCCCCGCGGGATCACCTACGAGCAGTACTTC
j_call: TRBJ2-3; clone_size: -; d_call: -; v_call: TRBV28; cdr3_aa: CASSPNTDTQYF; cdr3_nt: TGTGCCAGCAGTCCCAACACAGATACGCAGTATTTT
j_call: TRBJ2-7; clone_size: -; d_call: TRBD1; v_call: TRBV28; cdr3_aa: CASRTGGSGKYF; cdr3_nt: TGTGCCAGCAGAACAGGGGGCTCGGGAAAGTACTTC
j_call: TRBJ1-3; clone_size: -; d_call: -; v_call: TRBV12-3/TRBV12-4; cdr3_aa: CASRWTAGNTIYF; cdr3_nt: TGTGCCAGCAGGTGGACAGCTGGAAACACCATATATTTT